These 10 T cell receptor beta chains share one sample of origin, sequenced in a study of control samples from healthy donors and cancer patients. The repertoire was sequenced with immunoSEQ multiplex PCR; TCRdb's copy has only in-frame clones and lacks some. The repertoire holds approximately 90,000 clones, with about 88% as singletons. The sample taken for sequencing was blood. Receptor source: a woman in her 70s in good health.

V gene TRBV5-1 combines with J gene TRBJ2-3, with TRBD2 as a possible D gene (6 bases). The CDR3 is 13 residues long. Germline V CDR1 and CDR2: SGHRS, YFSETQ. The ends were cut back, 0 bases at V and 7 bases at J, with 9 bases in the middle. The DNA for the CDR3 is TGCGCCAGCAGCTTGGCCGGGGGTCATACGCAGTATTTT. It is translated as CASSLAGGHTQYF.

This chain joins TRBV9 and TRBJ2-2; 9 nucleotides agree with TRBD2. CDR3 length equals 15 residues. Germline CDR1 and CDR2: SGDLS and YYNGEE. The V segment lost 6 bases and the J segment 5 bases; nucleotides outside the gene matches: 8. The CDR3 protein is CASTRVAGVTGELFF. CDR3 DNA sequence: TGTGCCAGCACCCGGGTAGCGGGAGTTACCGGGGAGCTGTTTTTT. The whole variable domain, remainder taken from reference TRBV9 and TRBJ2-2, is DSGVTQTPKHLITATGQRVTLRCSPRSGDLSVYWYQQSLDQGLQFLIQYYNGEERAKGNILERFSAQQFPDLHSELNLSSLELGDSALYFCASTRVAGVTGELFFGEGSRLTVL.

There are a few counts of this clone. The chain couples TRBV4-3 to TRBJ1-1; a weak D match, TRBD1 (6 bases). Germline CDR1 is LGHNA and CDR2 is YSLEER. The CDR3 runs to 15 residues. The V and J ends lost 0 bases and 2 bases respectively, with 10 bases between them. The DNA for the CDR3 is TGCGCCAGCAGCCAAGAGGGGGCCCCAAACACTGAAGCTTTCTTT. The encoded protein is CASSQEGAPNTEAFF.

The chain links TRBV25-1 to TRBJ1-5, with a possible D match to TRBD1 (6 bases). The CDR3 sequence is 13 residues long. V was clipped by 4 bases and J by 4 bases, with 8 bases between them. Germline V gene data show CDR1 as MGHDK and CDR2 as SYGVNS. The CDR3 DNA sequence: TGTGCCAGCAGTGCGAGGGGGAATCAGCCCCAGCATTTT. Translation gives CASSARGNQPQHF.

The V and J genes are TRBV6-5 and TRBJ1-2; D possibly corresponds to TRBD1 (5 bases). Germline V gene data show CDR1 as MNHEY and CDR2 as SVGAGI. This CDR3 is 12 amino acids long. V was clipped by 6 bases and J by 2 bases, with 7 bases between them. The CDR3 bases are TGTGCCAGCAGAGGGGACAACTATGGCTACACCTTC. Residues: CASRGDNYGYTF.

This clone was seen just once. The chain has TRBV24-1 and TRBJ2-3; D unresolved. Germline V gene sequence: CDR1 KGHDR, CDR2 SFDVKD. This CDR3 has 12 residues. V dropped 3 bases and J dropped 5 bases, with 5 bases sitting between them. The CDR3 protein is CATSDRRDTQYF. The CDR3 bases are TGTGCCACCAGTGATCGAAGAGATACGCAGTATTTT.

The J gene is TRBJ1-5, the V gene TRBV12-3 or TRBV12-4; D may be TRBD1 (5 bases). The CDR3 runs to 13 residues. Trimming pared 3 bases from V and 4 bases from J, leaving 7 bases between. CDR3 sequence (DNA): TGTGCCAGCAGTTTTGAGGGGAATCAGCCCCAGCATTTT. It translates to CASSFEGNQPQHF.

The CDR3 reads CASSLVTGTVFYEQYF. CDR3 bases: TGTGCCAGCAGCTTAGTGACGGGGACCGTTTTCTACGAGCAGTACTTC. The chain combines TRBV7-9 with TRBJ2-7; D is possibly TRBD1 or TRBD2 (5 bases each). Germline values: CDR1 SEHNR, CDR2 FQNEAQ (reference sequence). Trimming took 1 base from V and 3 from J, leaving 16 bases between them. The CDR3 is 16 amino acids. The variable domain in full, completed from reference TRBV7-9 and TRBJ2-7, reads DTGVSQNPRHKITKRGQNVTFRCDPISEHNRLYWYRQTLGQGPEFLTYFQNEAQLEKSRLLSDRFSAERPKGSFSTLEIQRTEQGDSAMYLCASSLVTGTVFYEQYFGPGTRLTVT.

J is TRBJ2-7 and V is TRBV7-6; 10 nucleotides line up with TRBD1. J gave up 0 bases and V 5 bases, and 16 bases lay outside the gene matches. CDR3 size: 19 residues. Germline V gives CDR1 SGHVS, CDR2 FNYEAQ. CDR3 nucleotides: TGTGCCAGCAGCCCGAGTCCCGGGACAGGGGAAGGGAACTCCTACGAGCAGTACTTC. It yields the protein CASSPSPGTGEGNSYEQYF. Together with reference TRBV7-6 and TRBJ2-7, the CDR3 gives the full variable domain: GAGVSQSPRYKVTKRGQDVALRCDPISGHVSLYWYRQALGQGPEFLTYFNYEAQQDKSGLPNDRFSAERPEGSISTLTIQRTEQRDSAMYRCASSPSPGTGEGNSYEQYFGPGTRLTVT.

The chain recombines TRBV6-5 with TRBJ1-1, with D hard to call. Germline V gene sequence: CDR1 MNHEY, CDR2 SVGAGI. The V end lost 2 bases, the J end lost 1 base, and 5 bases lay between the germline ends. This CDR3 spans 13 amino acids. In DNA form, the CDR3 reads TGTGCCAGCAGTTACGACGGGAACACTGAAGCTTTCTTT. Residues: CASSYDGNTEAFF.